This T cell receptor beta chain was retrieved from a study of T cells in women clearing cervical HPV infection. Study-wide results and caveats: CIN3+ cases had significantly higher TCR richness than controls; evenness did not differ.

All participants had a single incident cervical HPV16 infection, and prevalent HPV16 infections were excluded. Cervical HPV DNA detected by MY09/MY11 PCR, typed by dot-blot. The repertoire was sequenced with immunoSEQ multiplex PCR; TCRdb's copy has only in-frame clones and lacks some. The repertoire shows 20,000 to 25,000 clones; the top ten hold 20% to 25%. As concerns this clone: The target antigen is unknown. The CDR3 end is not reached by the read, which stops 3 residues before it; the germline J gene fills it in.

The germline gives CDR1 SNHLY, CDR2 FYNNEI. CDR3 length: 14 amino acids. The V and J ends lost 7 bases and 3 bases respectively, with 16 bases between them. The chain carries TRBV2 and TRBJ2-7; no clear D gene. The origin of this receptor is a woman aged 18-69 years with a cervical HPV16 infection that either progressed to CIN3+ or cleared (not recorded which). Input material: blood buffy coat. The CDR3 bases that were read are TGTGCCAGCACTCGTCTGCTATCGGGCTACGAG. This gives the protein CASTRLLSGYE. The full CDR3 is CASTRLLSGYEQYF. The whole variable domain, remainder taken from reference TRBV2 and TRBJ2-7, is EPEVTQTPSHQVTQMGQEVILRCVPISNHLYFYWYRQILGQKVEFLVSFYNNEISEKSEIFDDQFSVERPDGSNFTLKIRSTKLEDSAMYFCASTRLLSGYEQYFGPGTRLTVT.